A few counts support the clone carrying this TCR beta chain. As yet, its antigen is unknown. V gave up 3 bases and J gave up 5 bases; unmatched junction bases: 7. Germline values: CDR1 SGHTA, CDR2 FQGNSA. The CDR3 spans 15 residues. One entry per CDR3 protein results from TCRdb running MiXCR on the reads. Here the sample spans approximately 70,000 distinct CDR3 sequences, around 21% being singletons. This sample stems from a study of T cell repertoires in cytomegalovirus infection. Study-level background: It can be stated that public TCR beta signatures indicated CMV infection as well as a matching HLA type.

Broader study findings: It was HLA-C-restricted CMV-specific TCR beta clonotypes that dominated the response ex vivo.

The chain uses TRBV7-2 and TRBJ2-3; 8 positions match TRBD2. Sequenced sample: PBMCs, sequenced either directly or after in vitro stimulation (not recorded which). The receptor's source is a human donor in good health (CMV status not recorded). Some clones in this sample may be carry-over from other donors' samples. CDR3 bases: TGTGCCAGCAGCTTTTTAGCGGGGAGTCAAGATACGCAGTATTTT. This gives the protein CASSFLAGSQDTQYF.